This T cell receptor beta chain appears in the sequencing data of a study of regulatory T cells in long-lasting Graves disease. This clonotype occurred many times. As to time point: newly diagnosed GD, antithyroid drugs for less than 3 months. PBMC-extracted RNA yielded the TCR library. Blood from the periphery, 8.5 to 9 milliliters in all, was drawn into EDTA tubes. For TCR beta, libraries came from iRepertoire HTBI primers and Arm-PCR of CDR3 regions. One entry per CDR3 protein results from TCRdb running MiXCR on the multiplex PCR reads. There are 550,000 or so distinct CDR3 sequences in the sample; more than 10% occur only once, and around 9.3% lies in the top ten. The V gene lost 6 bases and the J gene lost 10 bases, with 18 bases spanning the gap. The CDR3 runs to 13 residues. Germline values: CDR1 GTSNPN, CDR2 SVGIG (reference sequence). The same data also went into a second study, on T cells in Graves' hyperthyroidism and ophthalmopathy. That source adds: The HTBI primer set served for first-round RT-PCR of the TCR CDR3.

The chain couples TRBV30 to TRBJ1-4; D is undetermined. The sample was peripheral blood mononuclear cells (PBMCs), taken at new diagnosis, from a patient treated with antithyroid drugs. The sequence came from a woman aged 25 to 39 with Graves disease. In nucleotides, the CDR3 is TGTGCCTGCTCCTCGTGGGGAGAAGGAAAACTGTTTTTT. Protein: CACSSWGEGKLFF.